These T cell receptor beta chains were read from a single sample in a study of blood T cell repertoires in COVID-19. Generated by immunoSEQ multiplex PCR, the TCRdb table keeps only in-frame clones and is missing some. The sample has 150,000 or so clones, about four fifths seen once. The sample was peripheral blood. The receptors come from a human donor in a cohort sampled during active COVID-19. CDR3s include the opening cysteine and the closing phenylalanine or tryptophan. Fields, in order: J gene, V gene, clone size, D gene, CDR3 protein, CDR3 DNA. D genes are given only for firm matches. Clone size, where shown, is once, few, many, or a class for clones that have expanded.

J: TRBJ2-7; V: TRBV15; size: .; D: TRBD2; CDR3: CATSSPRTSGSSYEQYF; DNA: TGTGCCACCAGCAGCCCCCGGACTAGCGGGAGTTCCTACGAGCAGTACTTC
J: TRBJ1-5; V: TRBV6-1; size: .; D: TRBD1; CDR3: CASSEQPGGSNQPQHF; DNA: TGTGCCAGCAGTGAACAGCCAGGGGGAAGCAATCAGCCCCAGCATTTT
J: TRBJ2-5; V: TRBV5-6; size: .; D: TRBD1; CDR3: CASSLDPTGVRETQYF; DNA: TGTGCCAGCAGCTTGGACCCGACAGGGGTGCGGGAGACCCAGTACTTC
J: TRBJ1-6; V: TRBV3-1/TRBV3-2; size: .; D: .; CDR3: CASSQAGWDSPLHF; DNA: TGTGCCAGCAGCCAAGCAGGGTGGGATTCACCCCTCCACTTT
J: TRBJ2-1; V: TRBV5-1; size: few; D: TRBD2; CDR3: CASSSGLAGGQFF; DNA: TGCGCCAGCAGCTCGGGACTAGCGGGAGGGCAGTTCTTC
J: TRBJ2-7; V: TRBV7-2; size: .; D: .; CDR3: CASSNRDARRDEQYF; DNA: TGTGCCAGCAGCAACAGGGACGCCAGACGGGACGAGCAGTACTTC
J: TRBJ1-5; V: TRBV6-2/TRBV6-3; size: .; D: TRBD1; CDR3: CASSSAGQGNQPQHF; DNA: TGTGCCAGCAGTTCGGCGGGACAGGGGAATCAGCCCCAGCATTTT
J: TRBJ2-1; V: TRBV11-1; size: .; D: TRBD2; CDR3: CASSSLSGRASVEQFF; DNA: TGTGCCAGCAGCTCTCTGAGCGGGAGGGCCTCCGTTGAGCAGTTCTTC
J: TRBJ2-5; V: TRBV7-9; size: .; D: TRBD2; CDR3: CASSSTRTSGNPIETQYF; DNA: TGTGCCAGCAGCTCGACAAGGACTAGCGGGAACCCCATAGAGACCCAGTACTTC
J: TRBJ1-1; V: TRBV11-2; size: .; D: TRBD1; CDR3: CASSFAGTVSTEAFF; DNA: TGTGCCAGCAGCTTCGCCGGGACAGTCTCCACTGAAGCTTTCTTT
J: TRBJ2-7; V: TRBV10-3; size: .; D: TRBD2; CDR3: CAINKAGTSGWHEQYF; DNA: TGTGCCATCAACAAAGCGGGGACTAGCGGGTGGCACGAGCAGTACTTC
J: TRBJ2-7; V: TRBV6-2/TRBV6-3; size: .; D: TRBD1; CDR3: CASSYPGQATYEQYF; DNA: TGTGCCAGCAGTTACCCCGGACAGGCGACCTACGAGCAGTACTTC
J: TRBJ1-2; V: TRBV19; size: once; D: .; CDR3: CASRYAGADYGYTF; DNA: TGTGCCAGTAGATATGCAGGGGCCGACTATGGCTACACCTTC
J: TRBJ1-1; V: TRBV7-9; size: .; D: .; CDR3: CASILGEGTEAFF; DNA: TGTGCCAGTATCCTGGGGGAGGGCACTGAAGCTTTCTTT
J: TRBJ1-2; V: TRBV6-2/TRBV6-3; size: .; D: .; CDR3: CASSYTRTAPTVYGYTF; DNA: TGTGCCAGCAGTTACACAAGGACAGCACCTACAGTTTATGGCTACACCTTC
J: TRBJ2-3; V: TRBV19; size: .; D: TRBD2; CDR3: CASSMGTMASDTQYF; DNA: TGTGCCAGTAGTATGGGGACTATGGCATCGGATACGCAGTATTTT
J: TRBJ1-4; V: TRBV6-5; size: .; D: .; CDR3: CASSKTATNEKLFF; DNA: TGTGCCAGCAGCAAGACTGCAACTAATGAAAAACTGTTTTTT
J: TRBJ2-7; V: TRBV19; size: .; D: .; CDR3: CASSMVGGTYEQYF; DNA: TGTGCCAGTAGTATGGTTGGAGGCACGTACGAGCAGTACTTC
J: TRBJ2-1; V: TRBV5-1; size: .; D: .; CDR3: CASSLEGTGRNNEQFF; DNA: TGCGCCAGCAGCTTGGAAGGTACGGGGAGGAACAATGAGCAGTTCTTC
J: TRBJ2-1; V: TRBV11-3; size: .; D: TRBD2; CDR3: CASSSAPGTSGRLYNEQFF; DNA: TGTGCCAGCAGCTCTGCTCCCGGGACTAGCGGGCGCTTATACAATGAGCAGTTCTTC
J: TRBJ2-2; V: TRBV7-3; size: .; D: .; CDR3: CASRPQGSRNTGELFF; DNA: TGTGCCAGCAGGCCCCAGGGGTCGCGGAACACCGGGGAGCTGTTTTTT
J: TRBJ2-6; V: TRBV5-1; size: .; D: .; CDR3: CASSLVPSAGANVLTF; DNA: TGCGCCAGCAGCTTGGTTCCATCGGCTGGGGCCAACGTCCTGACTTTC
J: TRBJ2-4; V: TRBV29-1; size: .; D: TRBD2; CDR3: CSVEGREWDKNIQYF; DNA: TGCAGCGTTGAAGGGCGGGAGTGGGACAAAAACATTCAGTACTTC
J: TRBJ1-1; V: TRBV7-2; size: .; D: .; CDR3: CASSLGAGGNTEAFF; DNA: TGTGCCAGCAGCTTAGGGGCTGGTGGGAACACTGAAGCTTTCTTT
J: TRBJ2-7; V: TRBV5-4; size: .; D: .; CDR3: CASRPVGRNEQYF; DNA: TGTGCCAGCAGACCTGTAGGGAGGAACGAGCAGTACTTC
J: TRBJ1-1; V: TRBV6-4; size: .; D: .; CDR3: CASSFDDSMNEAFF; DNA: TGTGCCAGCAGTTTCGATGACAGTATGAATGAAGCTTTCTTT
J: TRBJ2-2; V: TRBV30; size: .; D: .; CDR3: CAWSGSAVGELFF; DNA: TGTGCCTGGAGCGGGAGTGCCGTCGGGGAGCTGTTTTTT
J: TRBJ2-7; V: TRBV19; size: .; D: TRBD1; CDR3: CASSDPGQGIYEQYF; DNA: TGTGCCAGTAGTGATCCGGGACAGGGTATCTACGAGCAGTACTTC
J: TRBJ2-1; V: TRBV28; size: .; D: .; CDR3: CASSLFASTYNEQFF; DNA: TGTGCCAGCAGTTTATTTGCGTCCACCTACAATGAGCAGTTCTTC
J: TRBJ2-2; V: TRBV30; size: .; D: TRBD2; CDR3: CAWSGEAGVAGELFF; DNA: TGTGCCTGGAGTGGTGAAGCGGGAGTCGCCGGGGAGCTGTTTTTT
J: TRBJ1-6; V: TRBV19; size: .; D: .; CDR3: CASSMGQANSPLHF; DNA: TGTGCCAGTAGTATGGGACAAGCTAATTCACCCCTCCACTTT
J: TRBJ1-6; V: TRBV30; size: .; D: TRBD1; CDR3: CAWSQRTGGASSYNSPLHF; DNA: TGTGCCTGGAGTCAACGGACAGGAGGGGCGAGCTCCTATAATTCACCCCTCCACTTT
J: TRBJ1-2; V: TRBV30; size: .; D: .; CDR3: CAQGWGYGYTF; DNA: TGTGCTCAGGGATGGGGATATGGCTACACCTTC
J: TRBJ2-5; V: TRBV29-1; size: .; D: .; CDR3: CSFGIRQETQYF; DNA: TGCAGCTTCGGGATCCGGCAAGAGACCCAGTACTTC
J: TRBJ2-7; V: TRBV29-1; size: .; D: TRBD2; CDR3: CSVSGRRYEQYF; DNA: TGCAGCGTGAGCGGGAGAAGGTACGAGCAGTACTTC
J: TRBJ1-2; V: TRBV28; size: .; D: TRBD1; CDR3: CASRVSGTGLGGYTF; DNA: TGTGCCAGTCGCGTCTCCGGGACAGGGCTTGGAGGCTACACCTTC
J: TRBJ2-7; V: TRBV6-5; size: few; D: TRBD1; CDR3: CASIRGIYEQYF; DNA: TGTGCCAGTATCAGGGGGATCTACGAGCAGTACTTC
J: TRBJ2-1; V: TRBV7-2; size: .; D: .; CDR3: CASSDPDWQTLKQFF; DNA: TGTGCCAGCAGCGACCCGGACTGGCAAACTTTGAAGCAGTTCTTC
J: TRBJ2-3; V: TRBV14; size: .; D: .; CDR3: CASSQDGLRANTQYF; DNA: TGTGCCAGCAGCCAAGATGGTTTACGAGCAAATACGCAGTATTTT
J: TRBJ2-5; V: TRBV4-2; size: few; D: TRBD2; CDR3: CASSRGLAGQQETQYF; DNA: TGTGCCAGCAGCCGAGGACTAGCGGGGCAACAAGAGACCCAGTACTTC
J: TRBJ1-2; V: TRBV5-1; size: few; D: .; CDR3: CASSLSGGSRGGYTF; DNA: TGCGCCAGCAGCTTGTCGGGAGGGTCCCGAGGTGGCTACACCTTC
J: TRBJ1-4; V: TRBV2; size: .; D: TRBD1; CDR3: CASRTGTANEKLFF; DNA: TGTGCCAGCAGGACCGGGACAGCTAATGAAAAACTGTTTTTT
J: TRBJ2-1; V: TRBV3-1/TRBV3-2; size: .; D: TRBD2; CDR3: CASSDSVGGEQFF; DNA: TGTGCCAGCAGTGATAGCGTGGGGGGGGAGCAGTTCTTC
J: TRBJ1-2; V: TRBV6-6; size: .; D: TRBD1; CDR3: CASSTLTGTGGNGYTF; DNA: TGTGCCAGCAGTACTTTAACCGGGACAGGGGGTAATGGCTACACCTTC
J: TRBJ1-1; V: TRBV30; size: .; D: .; CDR3: CAWSKYRNTEAFF; DNA: TGTGCCTGGAGCAAATACAGAAACACTGAAGCTTTCTTT
J: TRBJ2-7; V: TRBV2; size: .; D: TRBD1; CDR3: CASSEADRGRGEQYF; DNA: TGTGCCAGCAGTGAAGCGGACAGGGGTCGAGGCGAGCAGTACTTC
J: TRBJ2-3; V: TRBV5-1; size: .; D: .; CDR3: CASSLGQIADTQYF; DNA: TGCGCCAGCAGCTTGGGCCAAATCGCGGATACGCAGTATTTT
J: TRBJ2-1; V: TRBV2; size: .; D: TRBD2; CDR3: CASSGTSGGLGEQFF; DNA: TGTGCCAGCAGTGGGACTAGCGGGGGGTTAGGTGAGCAGTTCTTC
J: TRBJ1-6; V: TRBV4-1; size: .; D: .; CDR3: CASSQAQGYTYNSPLHF; DNA: TGCGCCAGCAGCCAAGCCCAGGGGTACACCTATAATTCACCCCTCCACTTT
J: TRBJ2-5; V: TRBV9; size: .; D: TRBD2; CDR3: CASSWGLAGGGISETQYF; DNA: TGTGCCAGCAGCTGGGGACTAGCGGGAGGTGGCATTTCAGAGACCCAGTACTTC
J: TRBJ2-5; V: TRBV19; size: .; D: .; CDR3: CASSSARSETQYF; DNA: TGTGCCAGTAGTAGCGCTAGATCGGAGACCCAGTACTTC
J: TRBJ2-3; V: TRBV6-6; size: .; D: .; CDR3: CASRAVDTQYF; DNA: TGTGCCAGCAGGGCGGTGGATACGCAGTATTTT
J: TRBJ1-5; V: TRBV18; size: .; D: .; CDR3: CASSPASERDQPQHF; DNA: TGTGCCAGCTCACCAGCCTCCGAACGCGATCAGCCCCAGCATTTT
J: TRBJ2-7; V: TRBV5-1; size: .; D: .; CDR3: CASSTQGGTYEQYF; DNA: TGCGCCAGCAGCACACAGGGGGGGACCTACGAGCAGTACTTC
J: TRBJ2-5; V: TRBV19; size: .; D: .; CDR3: CASSPTIGETQYF; DNA: TGTGCCAGTAGTCCCACGATCGGAGAGACCCAGTACTTC